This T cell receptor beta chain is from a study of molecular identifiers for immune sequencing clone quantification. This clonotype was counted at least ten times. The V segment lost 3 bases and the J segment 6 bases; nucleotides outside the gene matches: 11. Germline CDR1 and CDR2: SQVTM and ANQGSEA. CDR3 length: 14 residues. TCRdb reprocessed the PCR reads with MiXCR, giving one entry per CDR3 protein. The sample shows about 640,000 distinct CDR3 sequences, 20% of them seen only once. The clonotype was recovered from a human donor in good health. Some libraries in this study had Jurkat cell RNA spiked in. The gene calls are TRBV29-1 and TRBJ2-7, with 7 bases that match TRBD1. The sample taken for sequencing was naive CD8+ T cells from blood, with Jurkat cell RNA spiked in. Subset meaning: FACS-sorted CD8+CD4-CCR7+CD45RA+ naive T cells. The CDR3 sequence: CSVDLGQGDGEQYF. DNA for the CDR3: TGCAGCGTTGACCTGGGGCAGGGGGATGGCGAGCAGTACTTC.